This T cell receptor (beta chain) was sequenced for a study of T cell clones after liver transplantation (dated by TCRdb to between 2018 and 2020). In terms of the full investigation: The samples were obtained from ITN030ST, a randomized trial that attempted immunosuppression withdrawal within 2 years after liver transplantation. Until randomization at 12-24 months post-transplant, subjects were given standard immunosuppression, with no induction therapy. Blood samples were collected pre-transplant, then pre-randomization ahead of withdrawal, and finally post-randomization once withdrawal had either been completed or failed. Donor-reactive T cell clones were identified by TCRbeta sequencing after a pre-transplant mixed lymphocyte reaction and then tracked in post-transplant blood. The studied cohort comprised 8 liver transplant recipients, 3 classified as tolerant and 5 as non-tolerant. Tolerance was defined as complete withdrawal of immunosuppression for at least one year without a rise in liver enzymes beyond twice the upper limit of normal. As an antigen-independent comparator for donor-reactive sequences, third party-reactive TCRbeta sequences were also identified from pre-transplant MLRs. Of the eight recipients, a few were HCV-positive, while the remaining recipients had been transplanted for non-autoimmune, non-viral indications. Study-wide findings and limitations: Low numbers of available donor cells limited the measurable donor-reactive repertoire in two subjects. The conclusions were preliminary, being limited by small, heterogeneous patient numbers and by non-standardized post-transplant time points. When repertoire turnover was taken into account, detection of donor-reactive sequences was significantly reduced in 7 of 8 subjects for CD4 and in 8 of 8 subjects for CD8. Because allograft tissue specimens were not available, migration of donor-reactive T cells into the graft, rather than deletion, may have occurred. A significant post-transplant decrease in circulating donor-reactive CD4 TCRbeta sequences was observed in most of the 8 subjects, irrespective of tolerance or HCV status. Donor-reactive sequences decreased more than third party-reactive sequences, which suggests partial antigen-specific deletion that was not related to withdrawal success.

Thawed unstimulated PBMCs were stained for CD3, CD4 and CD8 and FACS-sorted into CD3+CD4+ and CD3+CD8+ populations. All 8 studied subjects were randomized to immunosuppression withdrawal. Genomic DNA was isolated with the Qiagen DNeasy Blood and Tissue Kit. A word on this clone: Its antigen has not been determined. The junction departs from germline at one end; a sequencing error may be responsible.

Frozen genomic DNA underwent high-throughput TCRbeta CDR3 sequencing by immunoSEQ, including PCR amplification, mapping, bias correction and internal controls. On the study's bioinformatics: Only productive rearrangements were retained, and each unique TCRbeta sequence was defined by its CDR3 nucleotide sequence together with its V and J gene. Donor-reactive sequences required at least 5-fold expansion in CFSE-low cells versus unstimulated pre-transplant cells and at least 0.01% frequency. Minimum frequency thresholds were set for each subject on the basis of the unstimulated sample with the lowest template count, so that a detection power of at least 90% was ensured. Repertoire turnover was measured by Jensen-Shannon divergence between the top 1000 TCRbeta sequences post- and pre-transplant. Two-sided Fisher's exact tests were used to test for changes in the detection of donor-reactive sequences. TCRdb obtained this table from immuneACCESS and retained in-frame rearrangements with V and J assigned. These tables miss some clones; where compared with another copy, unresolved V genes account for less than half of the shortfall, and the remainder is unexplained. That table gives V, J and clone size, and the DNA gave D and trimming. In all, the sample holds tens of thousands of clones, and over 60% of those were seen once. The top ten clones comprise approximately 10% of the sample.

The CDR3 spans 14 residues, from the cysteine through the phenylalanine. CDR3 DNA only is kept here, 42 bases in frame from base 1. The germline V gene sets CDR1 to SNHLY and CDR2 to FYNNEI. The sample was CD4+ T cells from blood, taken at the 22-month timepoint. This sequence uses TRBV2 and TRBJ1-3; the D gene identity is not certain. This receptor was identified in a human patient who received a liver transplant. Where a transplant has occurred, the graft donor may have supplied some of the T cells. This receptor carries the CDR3 CASREVVSGNTIYF. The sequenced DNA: TGTGCCAGCAGGGAAGTCGTTTCTGGAAACACCATATATTTT.